What follows is one T cell receptor beta chain and its context. Antigen specificity is unknown. This record comes from a study of beta chain features in type 1 diabetes. Overall study: Age and gender were similar between patients and healthy donors, as were cell yields. Regarding the study as a whole: Shorter TCRB CDR3s, moderately but significantly so, marked every one of the four CD4+ subsets in Type 1 diabetes patients. The naive, central memory and Treg TCRB repertoires of patients appeared to be more similar to one another than those of healthy donors.

Per germline, CDR1 SGHDT and CDR2 YYEEEE. Trimming left V 0 bases short and J 4 bases short, with 9 bases between. The CDR3 runs 14 residues. Once sorted, every population was more than 98% pure. The authors reverse transcribed all of the isolated RNA, so sequencing captured expressed TCRB transcripts. Naive, central memory and regulatory T cell samples yielded approximately 3.3 million reads on average. TCRdb keeps only in-frame clones here, not all; method: immunoSEQ multiplex PCR. The sample lists approximately 150,000 clones, about 12% occurring once. Sequenced input: central memory CD4+ T cells from blood. The sequence was obtained from a man aged 18 to 35 with type 1 diabetes. The chain recombines TRBV5-6 with TRBJ2-3, with D unresolved. The CDR3 spells CASSLAGRPDTQYF. In nucleotides, the CDR3 is TGTGCCAGCAGCTTGGCAGGCCGCCCAGATACGCAGTATTTT. Supplemented by reference TRBV5-6 and TRBJ2-3, the full variable domain reads DAGVTQSPTHLIKTRGQQVTLRCSPKSGHDTVSWYQQALGQGPQFIFQYYEEEERQRGNFPDRFSGHQFPNYSSELNVNALLLGDSALYLCASSLAGRPDTQYFGPGTRLTVL.